The 20 T cell receptor beta chains in this list originate from one sample, sequenced in a study of blood T cell repertoires in COVID-19. Clones were sequenced by immunoSEQ multiplex PCR, and TCRdb holds only the in-frame ones, with some missing. This sample has about 370,000 clones, with around 91% found just once. The source material was PBMCs or T cells enriched from blood (not recorded which). The receptors originated from a man between 18 and 35 years old who had recovered from COVID-19.

The V and J genes are TRBV19 and TRBJ2-1; 9 positions match TRBD2. Looked up from germline, CDR1 is LNHDA and CDR2 is SQIVND (reference sequence). The CDR3 is 13 residues long. V dropped 7 bases and J dropped 4; count of bases not matched to a gene: 2. DNA for the CDR3: TGTGCCAGTAAGGCGGGAGGGTACAATGAGCAGTTCTTC. This codes for CASKAGGYNEQFF.

The J gene is TRBJ2-2, the V gene TRBV5-1; 8 positions match TRBD1. CDR1 SGHRS and CDR2 YFSETQ come from the germline V gene. The CDR3 loop spans 17 amino acids. V gave up 3 bases and J gave up 1 base; unmatched junction bases: 8. For the CDR3, the DNA is TGCGCCAGCAGCTATTACCCGGGACAGGAGAACACCGGGGAGCTGTTTTTT. Amino acids: CASSYYPGQENTGELFF.

V and J are TRBV28 and TRBJ1-1; 8 bases agree with TRBD1. This CDR3 is 14 amino acids long. V was pared by 3 bases and J by 5 bases, with 5 bases of the junction left unmatched. Germline-derived CDR1 and CDR2 are MDHEN and SYDVKM. In DNA form, the CDR3 reads TGTGCCAGCAGTTTCCCCCACAGGGGGACTGAAGCTTTCTTT. Translation: CASSFPHRGTEAFF.

The chain joins TRBV28 to TRBJ2-7, with TRBD1 identical over 8 bases. V lost 6 bases and J lost 2; bases outside the gene matches: 9. There are 15 residues in the CDR3. The germline gives CDR1 MDHEN, CDR2 SYDVKM. The CDR3 loop is CASSRQGSSAYEQYF. The CDR3 nucleotides are TGTGCCAGCAGCCGACAGGGGTCTTCGGCCTACGAGCAGTACTTC.

V gene TRBV5-1 combines with J gene TRBJ2-3; D remains ambiguous. The V gene's germline CDR1 is SGHRS and CDR2 YFSETQ. The CDR3 loop spans 11 amino acids. Trimming took 4 bases from V and 2 from J, leaving 2 bases between them. The CDR3 sequence is CASSLTDTQYF. The CDR3 DNA reads as TGCGCCAGCAGCCTCACAGATACGCAGTATTTT.

The chain uses TRBV24-1 and TRBJ1-6, with unresolved D. The CDR3 loop spans 13 amino acids. V was cut by 5 bases and J by 6 bases, with 7 bases left in between. From germline, CDR1 is KGHDR and CDR2 SFDVKD. The CDR3 bases are TGTGCCACCAGTGGAGGGAGTAATTCACCCCTCCACTTT. Translation gives CATSGGSNSPLHF.

CDR3 in DNA: TGTGCCAGTAGTATAGATCCCGACAGGGGAATCACTGAAGCTTTCTTT. This encodes CASSIDPDRGITEAFF. The rearrangement joins TRBV19 to TRBJ1-1; 8 bases fit TRBD1. Trimming at V came to 0 bases and at J to 4 bases, leaving 7 bases not matched to a gene. The CDR3 spans 16 residues. From germline, CDR1 is LNHDA and CDR2 SQIVND (reference sequence).

This chain connects TRBV18 to TRBJ2-2; 10 bases are a match to TRBD1. Trimming removed 3 bases from V and 3 bases from J; junction bases left unmatched: 4. The CDR3 length is 16 residues. CDR1 and CDR2 (germline): KGHSH, LQKENI. The CDR3 spells CASSPPGQGDTGELFF. The CDR3 DNA is TGTGCCAGCTCACCCCCCGGACAGGGGGACACCGGGGAGCTGTTTTTT.

The chain has TRBV18 and TRBJ1-5; D is undetermined. There are 13 residues in the CDR3. Trimming left V 4 bases short and J 4 bases short, with 8 bases between. Germline assignment: CDR1 KGHSH and CDR2 LQKENI. CDR3 sequence reads: CASSQAPNQPQHF. The CDR3 DNA reads as TGTGCCAGCTCACAAGCCCCTAATCAGCCCCAGCATTTT.

The chain employs TRBV5-1 and TRBJ2-2; the D is unclear. This CDR3 comprises 15 residues. Trimming left V 0 bases short and J 5 bases short, with 11 bases between. CDR1 is SGHRS, CDR2 YFSETQ, per germline. CDR3 protein: CASSLVQIGTGELFF. The DNA for the CDR3 is TGCGCCAGCAGCTTGGTACAGATTGGGACCGGGGAGCTGTTTTTT.

The chain combines TRBV28 with TRBJ2-7; D gene uncertain. CDR1 MDHEN and CDR2 SYDVKM come from the germline V gene. V was pared by 3 bases and J by 3 bases, with 12 bases between. The CDR3 sequence is 14 residues long. In DNA, the CDR3 is TGTGCCAGCAGTTTGTTGAACAGCATCTACGAGCAGTACTTC. As protein: CASSLLNSIYEQYF. Complete variable domain (other parts from reference TRBV28 and TRBJ2-7): DVKVTQSSRYLVKRTGEKVFLECVQDMDHENMFWYRQDPGLGLRLIYFSYDVKMKEKGDIPEGYSVSREKKERFSLILESASTNQTSMYLCASSLLNSIYEQYFGPGTRLTVT.

The chain combines TRBV7-9 with TRBJ2-1; 8 bases align to TRBD1. The CDR3 covers 15 residues. V lost 5 bases and J lost 1; bases outside the gene matches: 4. The V gene's germline CDR1 is SEHNR and CDR2 FQNEAQ (reference sequence). The CDR3 sequence: CASSAGGASYNEQFF. The DNA for the CDR3 is TGTGCCAGCAGCGCAGGGGGCGCGTCCTACAATGAGCAGTTCTTC.

The V and J genes are TRBV9 and TRBJ2-7; 10 bases match TRBD2. The CDR3 covers 15 residues. Germline V gene lookup returns CDR1 SGDLS and CDR2 YYNGEE. V was pared by 0 bases and J by 2 bases, with 2 bases of the junction left unmatched. The CDR3 coding sequence is TGTGCCAGCAGCGTAGGCAGCGGGGGGGCCTACGAGCAGTACTTC. This sequence encodes CASSVGSGGAYEQYF.

This clone was found once. The chain is built from TRBV3-1 (or the pseudogene TRBV3-2) and TRBJ1-1; 8 nucleotides match TRBD1. The CDR3 runs 13 residues. Trimming removed 10 bases from V and 4 bases from J; junction bases left unmatched: 8. Germline V gene lookup returns CDR1 LGHDT and CDR2 YNNKEL (reference sequence). The CDR3: CATSHRGSTEAFF. CDR3 in DNA: TGTGCCACTTCGCACAGGGGGAGCACTGAAGCTTTCTTT.

This chain joins TRBV5-1 and TRBJ1-2, with D uncertain. V was pared by 4 bases and J by 7 bases, with 8 bases between. Germline lookup yields CDR1 SGHRS and CDR2 YFSETQ. The CDR3 runs 11 residues. The CDR3, as DNA: TGCGCCAGCAGCCTTGAGGGTGGCTACACCTTC. It specifies CASSLEGGYTF. Filled out from reference TRBV5-1 and TRBJ1-2, the complete variable domain reads KAGVTQTPRYLIKTRGQQVTLSCSPISGHRSVSWYQQTPGQGLQFLFEYFSETQRNKGNFPGRFSGRQFSNSRSEMNVSTLELGDSALYLCASSLEGGYTFGSGTRLTVV.

The chain is built from TRBV20-1 and TRBJ2-1; 13 bases fit TRBD2. There are 14 residues in the CDR3. The V gene end was trimmed by 3 bases and the J gene end by 7 bases; junction bases not matched to a gene: 3. CDR1 DFQATT and CDR2 SNEGSKA come from the germline V gene (reference sequence). The CDR3 spells CSASGTSGANEQFF. As DNA, the CDR3 is TGCAGTGCTAGTGGGACTAGCGGGGCTAATGAGCAGTTCTTC.

This clone showed up just once. This chain uses TRBV25-1 with TRBJ2-7; tentatively, D is TRBD1 (6 bases). This CDR3 has 16 residues. The V gene's germline CDR1 is MGHDK and CDR2 SYGVNS. The V gene lost 6 bases and the J gene lost 0 bases, with 18 bases spanning the gap. Here the CDR3 DNA reads TGTGCCAGCAGCGAGCCACAGGGTGGGAGCTCCTACGAGCAGTACTTC. This gives the protein CASSEPQGGSSYEQYF.

V gene TRBV7-3 combines with J gene TRBJ1-3; D uncertain. The CDR3 covers 14 residues. V lost 5 bases to trimming and J lost 0 bases, with 8 bases between them. The germline V gene has CDR1 SGHTA and CDR2 FQGTGA. The CDR3 coding sequence is TGTGCCAGCAGCCCGACGGGCTCTGGAAACACCATATATTTT. It yields the protein CASSPTGSGNTIYF.

The V and J genes are TRBV2 and TRBJ2-7; TRBD2 agrees at 12 bases. The CDR3 is made up of 16 amino acids. The V segment lost 5 bases and the J segment 0 bases; nucleotides outside the gene matches: 5. Germline V gene sequence: CDR1 SNHLY, CDR2 FYNNEI. CDR3 nucleotide sequence: TGTGCCAGCAGTAGTTGGACTAGCGGGGTCTCCTACGAGCAGTACTTC. This codes for CASSSWTSGVSYEQYF.

This clone turned up a few times. One junction end disagrees with the germline gene, perhaps due to a read error. The chain joins TRBV4-2 to TRBJ1-5, with D uncertain. From germline, CDR1 is LGHNA and CDR2 YNFKEQ. This CDR3 comprises 15 residues. For the CDR3, the DNA is TGTGCCAGCAGCGAAGAGTCGTATAGCAATCAGCCCCAGCATTTT. As protein: CASSEESYSNQPQHF.